This T cell receptor beta chain was profiled in a study of beta chain features in type 1 diabetes. Study-wide background: Cell yields, gender and age were comparable in patients and healthy donors.

General observations from the study: TCRB CDR3s were moderately but significantly shorter in Type 1 diabetes patients in all four CD4+ subsets.

This clone showed up just a few times. Its antigen remains unidentified. The germline gene is not matched at one end of the junction; a read error may be the cause. Each of the CD4+ naive, central memory, regulatory and stem cell-like memory populations was sorted via CD45RO/CCR7/CD25/CD127/CD95/CD27. Of the isolated RNA, all was reverse transcribed, and so the sequenced material was expressed TCRB transcripts. TCRdb's copy holds only in-frame clones and misses some; the assay was immunoSEQ multiplex PCR. The table has about 270,000 clones, roughly 15% seen once; the top ten hold around 0.03%. The receptor's source is a woman in her forties in good health. Material: naive CD4+ T cells from blood.

This CDR3 reads CASSPRGYGTGDGETQYF. CDR3 nucleotides: TGTGCTAGCAGCCCCCGAGGTTATGGGACAGGGGACGGTGAGACCCAGTACTTC. The chain carries TRBV7-7 and TRBJ2-5; 10 nucleotides match TRBD1. The V gene's germline CDR1 is SSHAT and CDR2 FNYEAQ (reference sequence). The CDR3 is 18 amino acids.